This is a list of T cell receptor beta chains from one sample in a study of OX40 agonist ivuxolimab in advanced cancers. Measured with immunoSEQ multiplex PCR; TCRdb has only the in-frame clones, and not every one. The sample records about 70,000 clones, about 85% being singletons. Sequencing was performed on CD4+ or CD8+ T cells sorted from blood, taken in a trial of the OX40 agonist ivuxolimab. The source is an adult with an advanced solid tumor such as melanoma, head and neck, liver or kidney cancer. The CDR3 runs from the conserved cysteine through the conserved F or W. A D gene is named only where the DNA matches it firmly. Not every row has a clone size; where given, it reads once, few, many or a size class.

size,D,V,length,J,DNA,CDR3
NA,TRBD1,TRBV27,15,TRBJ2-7,TGTGCCAGCAGTTCCTCCGGGACAGGACCCTACGAGCAGTACTTC,CASSSSGTGPYEQYF
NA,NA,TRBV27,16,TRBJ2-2,TGTGCCAGCAGTTTATACGGGGGCGCGAACACCGGGGAGCTGTTTTTT,CASSLYGGANTGELFF
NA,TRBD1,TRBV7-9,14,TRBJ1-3,TGTGCCAGCAGCCAGACAGGGGCTGGAAACACCATATATTTT,CASSQTGAGNTIYF
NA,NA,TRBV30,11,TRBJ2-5,TGTGCCTGGAGTGTAGGGGTGGAGCAGTACTTC,CAWSVGVEQYF
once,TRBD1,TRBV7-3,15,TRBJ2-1,TGTGCCAGCAGCACCGGACAGGAGGCCTACAATGAGCAGTTCTTC,CASSTGQEAYNEQFF
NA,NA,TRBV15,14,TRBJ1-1,TGTGCCACCAGCCTCCTTCGCGGGGGCACTGAAGCTTTCTTT,CATSLLRGGTEAFF
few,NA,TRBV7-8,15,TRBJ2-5,TGTGCCAGCAGCCCCCTGGAGGGTGGACAAGAGACCCAGTACTTC,CASSPLEGGQETQYF
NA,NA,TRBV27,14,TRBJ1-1,TGTGCCAGCAGTTCACCGGGACTGGGGACTGAAGCTTTCTTT,CASSSPGLGTEAFF
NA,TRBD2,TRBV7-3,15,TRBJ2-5,TGTGCCAGCAGCTTCTTAGCGGGGGGGCTGGAGACCCAGTACTTC,CASSFLAGGLETQYF
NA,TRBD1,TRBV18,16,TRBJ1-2,TGTGCCAGCTCCCCTCAAGGAGTAGCAGGGGGCGGTGGCTACACCTTC,CASSPQGVAGGGGYTF
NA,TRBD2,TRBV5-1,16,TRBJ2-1,TGCGCCAGCAGAGCGGGGGGCGGTATCTCCTACAATGAGCAGTTCTTC,CASRAGGGISYNEQFF
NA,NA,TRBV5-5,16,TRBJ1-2,TGTGCCAGCAGCTCCCAAGACCAAGCCCTGAACTATGGCTACACCTTC,CASSSQDQALNYGYTF
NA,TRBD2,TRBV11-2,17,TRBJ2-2,TGTGCCAGCAGCTCAATTCTGGGACTAGTGAACACCGGGGAGCTGTTTTTT,CASSSILGLVNTGELFF
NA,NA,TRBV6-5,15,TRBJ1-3,TGTGCCAGCAGTTTCCAAGGGGGCTCTGGAAACACCATATATTTT,CASSFQGGSGNTIYF
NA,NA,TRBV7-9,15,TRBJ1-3,TGTGCCAGCAGCGAAATACAGGGAACTGGAAACACCATATATTTT,CASSEIQGTGNTIYF
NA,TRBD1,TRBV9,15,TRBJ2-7,TGTGCCAGCAGCGTAGCCGGGACAGACTTCTACGAGCAGTACTTC,CASSVAGTDFYEQYF
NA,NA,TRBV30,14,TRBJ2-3,TGTGCCTGGAGTGTCGGGGTCGGCACAGATACGCAGTATTTT,CAWSVGVGTDTQYF
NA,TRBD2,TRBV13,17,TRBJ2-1,TGTGCCAGCAGCTCCGATTCCGGGACTAGGGACTACAATGAGCAGTTCTTC,CASSSDSGTRDYNEQFF
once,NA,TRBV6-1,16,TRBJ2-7,TGTGCCAGCAGTGAAGCTTGGGGCAGAGGAGTTTACGAGCAGTACTTC,CASSEAWGRGVYEQYF
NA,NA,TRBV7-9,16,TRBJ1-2,TGTGCCAGCAGCTTCGCAGACAGAGGACCGAACTATGGCTACACCTTC,CASSFADRGPNYGYTF
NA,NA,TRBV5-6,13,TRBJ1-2,TGTGCCAGCAGCTTGGCCGGGACGAAGGGATACACCTTC,CASSLAGTKGYTF
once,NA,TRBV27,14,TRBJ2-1,TGTGCCAGCAGACGTGGCGGGGTAAACAATGAGCAGTTCTTC,CASRRGGVNNEQFF
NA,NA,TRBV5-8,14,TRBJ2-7,TGTGCCAGCAGCATTACCGGGTCAGCTTACGAGCAGTACTTC,CASSITGSAYEQYF
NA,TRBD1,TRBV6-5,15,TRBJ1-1,TGTGCCAGCAGCTCCCCAGGGGGACCTCACACTGAAGCTTTCTTT,CASSSPGGPHTEAFF
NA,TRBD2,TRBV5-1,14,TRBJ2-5,TGCGCCAGCAGCTCTACTAGCGGGACGGCGACCCAGTACTTC,CASSSTSGTATQYF
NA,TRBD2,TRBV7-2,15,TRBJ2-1,TGTGCCAGCAGCTTTAGCGGGACGCCCTACAATGAGCAGTTCTTC,CASSFSGTPYNEQFF
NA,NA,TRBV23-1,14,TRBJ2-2,TGCGCCATACTCTGGAGCGGCGACACCGGGGAGCTGTTTTTT,CAILWSGDTGELFF
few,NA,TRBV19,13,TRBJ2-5,TGTGCCAGTAGTTCCCGGTCTGGGGAGACCCAGTACTTC,CASSSRSGETQYF
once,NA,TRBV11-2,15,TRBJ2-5,TGTGCCAGCACCCTGGAAGGGGATAGCCAGGAGACCCAGTACTTC,CASTLEGDSQETQYF
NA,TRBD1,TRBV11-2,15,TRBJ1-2,TGTGCCAGCAGCGAGGGACAGGGGTTCGGTGATGGCTACACCTTC,CASSEGQGFGDGYTF
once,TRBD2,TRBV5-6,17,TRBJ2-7,TGTGCCAGCAGCCCTCGATGGGCGGGAGGGGGCGGATACGAGCAGTACTTC,CASSPRWAGGGGYEQYF
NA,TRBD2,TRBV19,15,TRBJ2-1,TGTGCCAGTAGTCCGGGACTAGCGGGAGTGAATGAGCAGTTCTTC,CASSPGLAGVNEQFF
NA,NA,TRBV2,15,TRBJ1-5,TGTGCCAGCAGTAGGGCGTCGGTTAGCAATCAGCCCCAGCATTTT,CASSRASVSNQPQHF
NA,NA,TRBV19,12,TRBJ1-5,TGTGCCAGTAGACAGAGCAATCAGCCCCAGCATTTT,CASRQSNQPQHF
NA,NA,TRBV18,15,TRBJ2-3,TGTGCCAGCTCACCACCAGGGGAGACACCAGGGGCGCAGTATTTT,CASSPPGETPGAQYF
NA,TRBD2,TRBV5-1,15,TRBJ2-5,TGCGCCAGCAGCTTGGTTGCTAGCGGAGAAGAGACCCAGTACTTC,CASSLVASGEETQYF
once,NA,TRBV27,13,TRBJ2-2,TGTGCCAGCAGTTTCTTTGCCACCGGGGAGCTGTTTTTT,CASSFFATGELFF
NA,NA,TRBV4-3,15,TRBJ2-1,TGCGCCAGCAGCCCCCTGGGGGGTCTCTACAATGAGCAGTTCTTC,CASSPLGGLYNEQFF
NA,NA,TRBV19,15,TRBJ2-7,TGTGCCAGTAGTCCGACTAGTGTAGCCCCCTACGAGCAGTACTTC,CASSPTSVAPYEQYF
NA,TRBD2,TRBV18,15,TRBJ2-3,TGTGCCAGCTCACCAAGCGGGGGGGCCACAGATACGCAGTATTTT,CASSPSGGATDTQYF
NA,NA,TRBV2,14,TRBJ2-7,TGTGCCAGCACCGGGGGTAGGGGAAGCTACGAGCAGTACTTC,CASTGGRGSYEQYF
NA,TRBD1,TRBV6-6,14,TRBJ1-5,TGTGCCAGCAGTTCCGACAGGGCCAATCAGCCCCAGCATTTT,CASSSDRANQPQHF
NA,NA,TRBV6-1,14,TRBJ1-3,TGTGCCAGCAGGGTTACAGGGTCTGGAAACACCATATATTTT,CASRVTGSGNTIYF
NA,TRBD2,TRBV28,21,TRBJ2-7,TGTGCCAGCAGTTCCCCCTACTCTAGCGGGACTATTTCTAGGAGCTCCTACGAGCAGTACTTC,CASSSPYSSGTISRSSYEQYF
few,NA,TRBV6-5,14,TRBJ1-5,TGTGCCAGCAGTTACTCAAGCGGTCGTCAGCCCCAGCATTTT,CASSYSSGRQPQHF
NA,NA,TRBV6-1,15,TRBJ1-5,TGTGCCAGCAGTGAAGCTTGGGGGTCCAATCAGCCCCAGCATTTT,CASSEAWGSNQPQHF
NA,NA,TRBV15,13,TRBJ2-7,TGTGCCACCAGCAACAGTCGGTCCTACGAGCAGTACTTC,CATSNSRSYEQYF
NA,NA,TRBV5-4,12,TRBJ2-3,TGTGCCAGCAGCTGGACCACAGATACGCAGTATTTT,CASSWTTDTQYF
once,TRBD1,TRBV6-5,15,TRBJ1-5,TGTGCCAGCAGTCTTAGGACAGGAGCTAATCAGCCCCAGCATTTT,CASSLRTGANQPQHF
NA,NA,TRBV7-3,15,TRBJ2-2,TGTGCCAGCAGCTTACGGCGGGCGAACACCGGGGAGCTGTTTTTT,CASSLRRANTGELFF
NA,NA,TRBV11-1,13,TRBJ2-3,TGTGCCAGCAGCGATCGAAGTACAGATACGCAGTATTTT,CASSDRSTDTQYF
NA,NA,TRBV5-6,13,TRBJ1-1,TGTGCCAGCAGCTTGGCCGGGGTTATTGAAGCTTTCTTT,CASSLAGVIEAFF
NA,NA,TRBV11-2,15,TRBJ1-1,TGTGCCAGCAGCTTATTCGGGGCCGCGAACACTGAAGCTTTCTTT,CASSLFGAANTEAFF
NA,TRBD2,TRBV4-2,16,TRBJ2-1,TGTGCCAGCAGCCAAGATGGGACTAGCGGGTACAATGAGCAGTTCTTC,CASSQDGTSGYNEQFF
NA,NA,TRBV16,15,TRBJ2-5,TGTGCCAGCAGCCAAACGACAGAACCGGGGGAGACCCAGTACTTC,CASSQTTEPGETQYF
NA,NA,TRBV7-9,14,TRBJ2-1,TGTGCCAGCAGAAAATCCCCGCCCATCAATGAGCAGTTCTTC,CASRKSPPINEQFF
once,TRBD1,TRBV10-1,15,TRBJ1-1,TGCGCCAGCAGTGAGTTAGACAGGGATCACACTGAAGCTTTCTTT,CASSELDRDHTEAFF
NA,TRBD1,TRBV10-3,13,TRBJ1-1,TGTGCCATCAGTGAGACAACAGGGGCCAGAGCTTTCTTT,CAISETTGARAFF
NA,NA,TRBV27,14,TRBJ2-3,TGTGCCAGCAGTTTATATCGCGGGGGCGATACGCAGTATTTT,CASSLYRGGDTQYF